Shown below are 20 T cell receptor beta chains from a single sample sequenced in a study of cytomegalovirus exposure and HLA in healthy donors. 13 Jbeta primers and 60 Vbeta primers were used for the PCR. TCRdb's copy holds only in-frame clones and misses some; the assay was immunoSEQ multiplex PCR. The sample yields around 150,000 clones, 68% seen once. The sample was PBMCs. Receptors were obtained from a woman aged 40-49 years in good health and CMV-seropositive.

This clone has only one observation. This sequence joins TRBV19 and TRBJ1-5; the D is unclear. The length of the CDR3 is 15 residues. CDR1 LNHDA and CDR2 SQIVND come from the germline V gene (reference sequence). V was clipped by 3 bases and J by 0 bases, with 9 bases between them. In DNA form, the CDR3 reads TGTGCCAGTAGTATGAGGCTGGATAGCAATCAGCCCCAGCATTTT. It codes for CASSMRLDSNQPQHF.

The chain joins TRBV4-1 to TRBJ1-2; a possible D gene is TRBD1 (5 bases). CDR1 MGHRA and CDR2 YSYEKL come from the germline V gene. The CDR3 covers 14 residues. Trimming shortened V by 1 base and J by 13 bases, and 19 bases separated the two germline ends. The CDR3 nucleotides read TGCGCCAGCAGCCAAGTTGAATCAGGGCCCCCGCTCACCTTC. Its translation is CASSQVESGPPLTF.

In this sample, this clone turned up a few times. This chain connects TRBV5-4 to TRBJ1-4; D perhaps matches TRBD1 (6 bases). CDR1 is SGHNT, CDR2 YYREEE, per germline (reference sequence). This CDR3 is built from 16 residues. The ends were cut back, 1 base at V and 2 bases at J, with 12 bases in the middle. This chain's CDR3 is CASSLYLQGTNEKLFF. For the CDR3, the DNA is TGTGCCAGCAGCTTGTATCTCCAGGGGACTAATGAAAAACTGTTTTTT.

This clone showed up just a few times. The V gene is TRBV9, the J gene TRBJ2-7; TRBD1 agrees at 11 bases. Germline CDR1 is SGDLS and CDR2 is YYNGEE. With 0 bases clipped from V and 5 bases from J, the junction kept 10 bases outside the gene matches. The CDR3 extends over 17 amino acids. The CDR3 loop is CASSVAGTGGNFDEQYF. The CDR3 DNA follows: TGTGCCAGCAGCGTAGCCGGGACAGGGGGTAATTTTGACGAGCAGTACTTC.

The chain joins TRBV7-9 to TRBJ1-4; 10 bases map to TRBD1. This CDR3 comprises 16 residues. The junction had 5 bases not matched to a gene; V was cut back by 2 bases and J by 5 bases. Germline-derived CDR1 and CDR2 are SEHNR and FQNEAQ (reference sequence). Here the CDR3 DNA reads TGTGCCAGCAGCTTAATCGGGACAGGGGAAAATGAAAAACTGTTTTTT. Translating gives CASSLIGTGENEKLFF.

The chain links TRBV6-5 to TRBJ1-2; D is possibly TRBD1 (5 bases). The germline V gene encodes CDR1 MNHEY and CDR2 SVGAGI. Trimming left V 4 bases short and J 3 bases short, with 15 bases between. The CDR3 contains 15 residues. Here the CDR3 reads CASSLGWGDYYGYTF. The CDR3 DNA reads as TGTGCCAGCAGTTTGGGATGGGGGGACTACTATGGCTACACCTTC.

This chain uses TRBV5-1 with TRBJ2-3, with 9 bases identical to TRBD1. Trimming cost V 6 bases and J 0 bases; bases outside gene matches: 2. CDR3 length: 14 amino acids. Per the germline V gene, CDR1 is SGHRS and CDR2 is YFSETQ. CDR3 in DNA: TGCGCCAGCACCGGGACAGGGAGCACAGATACGCAGTATTTT. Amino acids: CASTGTGSTDTQYF.

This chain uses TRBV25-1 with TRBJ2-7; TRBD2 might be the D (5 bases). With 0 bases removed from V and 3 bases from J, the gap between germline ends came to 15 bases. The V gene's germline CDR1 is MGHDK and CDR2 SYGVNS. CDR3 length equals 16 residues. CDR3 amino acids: CASSEYEGGLGYEQYF. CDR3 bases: TGTGCCAGCAGTGAATATGAGGGTGGGCTGGGCTACGAGCAGTACTTC.

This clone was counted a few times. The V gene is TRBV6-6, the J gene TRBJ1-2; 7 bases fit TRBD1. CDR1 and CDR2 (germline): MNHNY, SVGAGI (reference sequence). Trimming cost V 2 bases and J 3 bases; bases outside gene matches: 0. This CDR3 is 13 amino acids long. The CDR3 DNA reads TGTGCCAGCAGTTACGACAGGGACTATGGCTACACCTTC. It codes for CASSYDRDYGYTF.

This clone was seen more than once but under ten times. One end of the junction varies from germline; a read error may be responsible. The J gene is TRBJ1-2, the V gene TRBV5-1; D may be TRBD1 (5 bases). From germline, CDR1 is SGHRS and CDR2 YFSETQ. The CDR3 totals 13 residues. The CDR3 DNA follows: TGCGCCAGCGGCAGGGCCCTTAACTATGGCTACCCCTTC. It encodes CASGRALNYGYPF.

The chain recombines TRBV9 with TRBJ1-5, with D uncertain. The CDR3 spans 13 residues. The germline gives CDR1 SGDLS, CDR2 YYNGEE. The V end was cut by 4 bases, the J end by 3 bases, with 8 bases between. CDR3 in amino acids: CASSLGNNQPQHF. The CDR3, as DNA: TGTGCCAGCAGCCTCGGGAACAATCAGCCCCAGCATTTT.

CDR3 amino acids: CASKAPGTGGEKLFF. The CDR3 nucleotides are TGTGCCAGCAAGGCTCCCGGGACAGGGGGGGAAAAACTGTTTTTT. The V and J genes are TRBV6-1 and TRBJ1-4; 11 bases are shared with TRBD1. Germline V lookup: CDR1 MNHNS, CDR2 SASEGT. V shed 7 bases, J shed 8 bases, and the junction held 9 bases outside the gene matches. The CDR3 runs 15 residues.

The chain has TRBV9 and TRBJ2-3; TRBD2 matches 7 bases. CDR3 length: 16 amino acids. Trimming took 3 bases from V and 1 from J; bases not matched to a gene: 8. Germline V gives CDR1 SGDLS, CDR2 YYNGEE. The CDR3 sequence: CASSAGLDLRTDTQYF. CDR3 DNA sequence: TGTGCCAGCAGCGCAGGACTAGATTTACGCACAGATACGCAGTATTTT.

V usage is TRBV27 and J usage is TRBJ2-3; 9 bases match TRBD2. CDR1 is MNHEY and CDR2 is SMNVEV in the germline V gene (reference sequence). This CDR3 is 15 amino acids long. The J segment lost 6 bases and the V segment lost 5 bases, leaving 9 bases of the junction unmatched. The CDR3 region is CASSDVAGAGDTQYF. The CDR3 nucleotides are TGTGCCAGCAGTGACGTAGCGGGGGCGGGGGATACGCAGTATTTT.

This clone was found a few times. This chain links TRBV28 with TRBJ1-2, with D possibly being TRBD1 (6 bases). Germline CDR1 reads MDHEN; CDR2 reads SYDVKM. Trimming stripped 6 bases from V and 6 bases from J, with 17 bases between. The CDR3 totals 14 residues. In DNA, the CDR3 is TGTGCCAGCAGCCCTCCGGACAGACAAGATGGCTACACCTTC. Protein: CASSPPDRQDGYTF.

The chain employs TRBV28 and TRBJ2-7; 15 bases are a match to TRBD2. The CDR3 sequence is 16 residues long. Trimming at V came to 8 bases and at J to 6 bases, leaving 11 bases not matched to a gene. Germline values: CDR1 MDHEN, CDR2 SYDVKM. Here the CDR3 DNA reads TGTGCCAGCCTAAGCGGACTAGCGGGAGGGCCGGGCGAGCAGTACTTC. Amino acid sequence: CASLSGLAGGPGEQYF. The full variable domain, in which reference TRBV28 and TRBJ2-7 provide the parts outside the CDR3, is DVKVTQSSRYLVKRTGEKVFLECVQDMDHENMFWYRQDPGLGLRLIYFSYDVKMKEKGDIPEGYSVSREKKERFSLILESASTNQTSMYLCASLSGLAGGPGEQYFGPGTRLTVT.

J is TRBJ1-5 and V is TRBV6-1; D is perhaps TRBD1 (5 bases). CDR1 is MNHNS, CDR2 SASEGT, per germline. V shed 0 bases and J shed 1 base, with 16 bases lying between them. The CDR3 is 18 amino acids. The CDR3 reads CASSEALRGALSNQPQHF. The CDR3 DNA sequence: TGTGCCAGCAGTGAAGCCTTGCGGGGCGCCTTGAGCAATCAGCCCCAGCATTTT.

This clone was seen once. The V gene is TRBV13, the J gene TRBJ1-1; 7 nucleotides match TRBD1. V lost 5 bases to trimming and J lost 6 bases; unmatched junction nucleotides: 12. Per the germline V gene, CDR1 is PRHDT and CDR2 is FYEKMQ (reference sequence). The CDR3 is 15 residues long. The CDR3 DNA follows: TGTGCCAGCAGCGCCTACACCCCTCAGGGGGCTGAAGCTTTCTTT. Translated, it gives CASSAYTPQGAEAFF.

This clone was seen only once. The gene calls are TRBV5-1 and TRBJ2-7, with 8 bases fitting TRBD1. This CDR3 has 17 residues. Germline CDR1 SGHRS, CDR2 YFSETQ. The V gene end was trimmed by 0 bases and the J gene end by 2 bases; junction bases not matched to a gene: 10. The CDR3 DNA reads TGCGCCAGCAGCTTGGACAGGGGGAACGCGCGAACCTACGAGCAGTACTTC. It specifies CASSLDRGNARTYEQYF.

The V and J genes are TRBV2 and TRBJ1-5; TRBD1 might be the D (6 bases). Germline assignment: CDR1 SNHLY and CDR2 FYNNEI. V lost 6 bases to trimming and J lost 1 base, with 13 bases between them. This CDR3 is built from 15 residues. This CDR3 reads CASSLSDSSNQPQHF. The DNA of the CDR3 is TGTGCCAGCAGCCTATCGGACAGCAGCAATCAGCCCCAGCATTTT.